The entry that follows covers one T cell receptor (beta chain) sequence. The germline V gene has CDR1 LGHDT and CDR2 YNNKEL (reference sequence). The CDR3 sequence is 19 residues long. The sample belongs to a study of monozygotic twins with inflammatory bowel disease. Each TCR library consumed around 3,600 ng of total RNA. TCRdb reprocessed the 5' RACE reads; each CDR3 protein has one entry and no DNA is given. The table lists just over 300,000 distinct CDR3 sequences. Sequencing was done on a sample of blood. The receptor was isolated from a human donor with ulcerative colitis or Crohn's disease, or a healthy co-twin of an affected twin (not recorded which). The genes are TRBV3-1 and TRBJ1-6. CDR3 residues: CASSQDAESGFLYNSPLHF.